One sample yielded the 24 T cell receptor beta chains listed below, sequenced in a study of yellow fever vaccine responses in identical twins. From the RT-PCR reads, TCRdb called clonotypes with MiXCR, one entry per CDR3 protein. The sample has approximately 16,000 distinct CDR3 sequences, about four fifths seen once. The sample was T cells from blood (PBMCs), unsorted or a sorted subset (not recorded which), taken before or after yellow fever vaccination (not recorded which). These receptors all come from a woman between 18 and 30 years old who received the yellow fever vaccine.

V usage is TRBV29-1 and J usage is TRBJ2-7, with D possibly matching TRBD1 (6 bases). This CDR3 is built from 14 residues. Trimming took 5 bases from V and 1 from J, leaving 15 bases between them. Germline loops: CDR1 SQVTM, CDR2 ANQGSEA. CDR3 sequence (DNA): TGCAGCGTTTACGGACAGCGAAGATCCTACGAGCAGTACTTC. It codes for CSVYGQRRSYEQYF.

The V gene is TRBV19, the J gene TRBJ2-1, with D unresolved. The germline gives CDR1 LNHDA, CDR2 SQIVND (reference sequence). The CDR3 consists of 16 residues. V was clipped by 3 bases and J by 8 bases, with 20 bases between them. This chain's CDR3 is CASSISPPSLSDEQFF. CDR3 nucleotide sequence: TGTGCCAGTAGTATTAGTCCCCCCAGCCTAAGCGATGAGCAGTTCTTC. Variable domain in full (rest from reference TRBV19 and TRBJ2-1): DGGITQSPKYLFRKEGQNVTLSCEQNLNHDAMYWYRQDPGQGLRLIYYSQIVNDFQKGDIAEGYSVSREKKESFPLTVTSAQKNPTAFYLCASSISPPSLSDEQFFGPGTRLTVL.

The chain's CDR3 is CASSPQRMNTEAFF. DNA for the CDR3: TGTGCCAGCAGTCCGCAGAGAATGAACACTGAAGCTTTCTTT. The rearrangement links TRBV27 to TRBJ1-1; no clear D gene. The CDR3 is 14 amino acids. The germline V gene has CDR1 MNHEY and CDR2 SMNVEV (reference sequence). The V gene lost 5 bases and the J gene lost 0 bases, with 10 bases spanning the gap.

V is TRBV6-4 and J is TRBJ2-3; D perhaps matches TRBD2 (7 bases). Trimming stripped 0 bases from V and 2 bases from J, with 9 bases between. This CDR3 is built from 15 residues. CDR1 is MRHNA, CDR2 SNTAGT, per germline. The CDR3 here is CASSDSRGATDTQYF. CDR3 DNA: TGTGCCAGCAGTGACTCCCGGGGGGCCACAGATACGCAGTATTTT.

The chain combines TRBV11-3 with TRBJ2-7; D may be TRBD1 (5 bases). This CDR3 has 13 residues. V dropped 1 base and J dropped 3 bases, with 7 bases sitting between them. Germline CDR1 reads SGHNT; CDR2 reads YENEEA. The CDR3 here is CASSLGGVYEQYF. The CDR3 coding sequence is TGTGCCAGCAGCTTAGGGGGCGTCTACGAGCAGTACTTC. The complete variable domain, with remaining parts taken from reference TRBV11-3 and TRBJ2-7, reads EAGVVQSPRYKIIEKKQPVAFWCNPISGHNTLYWYLQNLGQGPELLIRYENEEAVDDSQLPKDRFSAERLKGVDSTLKIQPAELGDSAVYLCASSLGGVYEQYFGPGTRLTVT.

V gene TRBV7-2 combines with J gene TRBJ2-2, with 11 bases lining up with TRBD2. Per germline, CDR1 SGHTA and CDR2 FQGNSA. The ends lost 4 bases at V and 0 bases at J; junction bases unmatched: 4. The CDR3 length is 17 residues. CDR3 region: CASSSGLAVTNTGELFF. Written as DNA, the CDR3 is TGTGCCAGCAGCTCGGGACTAGCGGTGACGAACACCGGGGAGCTGTTTTTT.

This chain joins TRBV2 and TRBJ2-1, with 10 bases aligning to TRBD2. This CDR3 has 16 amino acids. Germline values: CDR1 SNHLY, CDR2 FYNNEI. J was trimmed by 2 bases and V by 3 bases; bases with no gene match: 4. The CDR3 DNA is TGTGCCAGCAGTGAGACCCTAGCGGGAGCCTACAATGAGCAGTTCTTC. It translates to CASSETLAGAYNEQFF.

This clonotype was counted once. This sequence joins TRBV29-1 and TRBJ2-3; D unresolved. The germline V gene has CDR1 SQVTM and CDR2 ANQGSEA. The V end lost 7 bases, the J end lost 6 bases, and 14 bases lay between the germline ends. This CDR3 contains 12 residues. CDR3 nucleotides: TGCAGCGCCCAACGAGATAGGGATACGCAGTATTTT. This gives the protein CSAQRDRDTQYF.

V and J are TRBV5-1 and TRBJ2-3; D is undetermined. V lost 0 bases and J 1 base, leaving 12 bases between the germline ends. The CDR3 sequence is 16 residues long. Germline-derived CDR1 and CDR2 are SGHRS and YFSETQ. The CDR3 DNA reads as TGCGCCAGCAGCTTGGACGGGCCGGACCGCACAGATACGCAGTATTTT. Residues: CASSLDGPDRTDTQYF.

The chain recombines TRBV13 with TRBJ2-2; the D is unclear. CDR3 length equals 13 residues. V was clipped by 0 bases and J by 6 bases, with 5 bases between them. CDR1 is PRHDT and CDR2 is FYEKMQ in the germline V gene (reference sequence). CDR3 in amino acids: CASSLGTAGELFF. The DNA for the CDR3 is TGTGCCAGCAGCTTAGGGACGGCCGGGGAGCTGTTTTTT. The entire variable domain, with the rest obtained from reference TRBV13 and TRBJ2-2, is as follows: AAGVIQSPRHLIKEKRETATLKCYPIPRHDTVYWYQQGPGQDPQFLISFYEKMQSDKGSIPDRFSAQQFSDYHSELNMSSLELGDSALYFCASSLGTAGELFFGEGSRLTVL.

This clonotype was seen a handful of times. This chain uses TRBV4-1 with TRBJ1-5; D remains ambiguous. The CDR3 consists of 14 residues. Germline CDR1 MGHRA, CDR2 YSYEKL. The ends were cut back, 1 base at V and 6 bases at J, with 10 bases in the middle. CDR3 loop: CASSQGQDRQPQHF. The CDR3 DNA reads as TGCGCCAGCAGCCAAGGGCAGGACCGTCAGCCCCAGCATTTT.

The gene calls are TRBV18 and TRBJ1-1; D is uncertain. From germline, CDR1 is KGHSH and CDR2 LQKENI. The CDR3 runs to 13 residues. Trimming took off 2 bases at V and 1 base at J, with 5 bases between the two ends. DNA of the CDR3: TGTGCCAGCTCACCAAGGCAGAACACTGAAGCTTTCTTT. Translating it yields CASSPRQNTEAFF.

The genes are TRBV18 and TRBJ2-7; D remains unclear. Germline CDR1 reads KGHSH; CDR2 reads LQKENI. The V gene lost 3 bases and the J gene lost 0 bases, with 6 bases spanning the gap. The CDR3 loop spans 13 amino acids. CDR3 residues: CASSPPSSYEQYF. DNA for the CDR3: TGTGCCAGCTCACCCCCGAGCTCCTACGAGCAGTACTTC.

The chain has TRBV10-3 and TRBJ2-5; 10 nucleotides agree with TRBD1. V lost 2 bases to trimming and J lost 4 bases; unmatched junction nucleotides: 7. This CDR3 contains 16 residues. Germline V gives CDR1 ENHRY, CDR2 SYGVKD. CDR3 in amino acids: CAISETSGTGVETQYF. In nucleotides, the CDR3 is TGTGCCATCAGTGAGACCTCCGGGACAGGGGTAGAGACCCAGTACTTC.

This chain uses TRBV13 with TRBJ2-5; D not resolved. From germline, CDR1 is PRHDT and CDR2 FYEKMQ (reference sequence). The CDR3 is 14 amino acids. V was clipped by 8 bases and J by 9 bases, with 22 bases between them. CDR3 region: CASGPSGGDRAQYF. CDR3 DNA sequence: TGTGCCAGCGGCCCGTCGGGTGGGGATAGGGCCCAGTACTTC. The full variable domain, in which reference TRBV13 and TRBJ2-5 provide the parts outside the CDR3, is AAGVIQSPRHLIKEKRETATLKCYPIPRHDTVYWYQQGPGQDPQFLISFYEKMQSDKGSIPDRFSAQQFSDYHSELNMSSLELGDSALYFCASGPSGGDRAQYFGPGTRLLVL.

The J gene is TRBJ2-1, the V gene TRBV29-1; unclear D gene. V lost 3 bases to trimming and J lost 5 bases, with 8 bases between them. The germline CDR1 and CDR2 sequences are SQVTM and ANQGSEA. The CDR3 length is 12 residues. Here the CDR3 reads CSVDFLNNEQFF. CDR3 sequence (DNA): TGCAGCGTTGACTTCTTAAACAATGAGCAGTTCTTC.

The CDR3 DNA is TGTGCCAGCAGCCTTCAGGGAGCCTATGGCTACACCTTC. Protein product: CASSLQGAYGYTF. The J gene is TRBJ1-2, the V gene TRBV6-1; D is perhaps TRBD1 (5 bases). Germline loops: CDR1 MNHNS, CDR2 SASEGT. The ends were cut back, 6 bases at V and 4 bases at J, with 12 bases in the middle. The CDR3 spans 13 residues.

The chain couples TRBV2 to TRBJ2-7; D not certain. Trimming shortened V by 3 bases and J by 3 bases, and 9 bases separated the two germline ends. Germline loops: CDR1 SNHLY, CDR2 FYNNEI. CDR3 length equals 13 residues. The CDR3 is CASSDNTIYEQYF. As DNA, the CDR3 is TGTGCCAGCAGTGACAACACGATCTACGAGCAGTACTTC.

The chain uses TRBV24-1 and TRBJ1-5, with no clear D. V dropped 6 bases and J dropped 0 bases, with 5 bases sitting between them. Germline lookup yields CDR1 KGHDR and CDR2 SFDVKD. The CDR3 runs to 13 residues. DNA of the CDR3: TGTGCCACCAGTAGCCGTAGCAATCAGCCCCAGCATTTT. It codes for CATSSRSNQPQHF.

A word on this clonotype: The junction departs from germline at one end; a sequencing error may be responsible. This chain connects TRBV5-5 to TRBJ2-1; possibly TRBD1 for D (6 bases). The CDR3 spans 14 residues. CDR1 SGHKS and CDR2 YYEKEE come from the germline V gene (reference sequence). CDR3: CASSLDRADNEQFF. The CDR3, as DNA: TGCGCCAGCAGCCTGGACAGAGCTGACAATGAGCAGTTCTTC.

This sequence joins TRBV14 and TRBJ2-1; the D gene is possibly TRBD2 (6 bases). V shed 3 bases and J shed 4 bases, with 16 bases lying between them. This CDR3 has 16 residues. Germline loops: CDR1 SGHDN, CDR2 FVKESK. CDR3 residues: CASSQAHGGVYNEQFF. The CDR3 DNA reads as TGTGCCAGCAGCCAGGCCCATGGCGGGGTTTACAATGAGCAGTTCTTC.

The CDR3 nucleotides read TGCGCCAGCAGCTTCCGGACAGCCAACACTGAAGCTTTCTTT. Amino acids: CASSFRTANTEAFF. The chain employs TRBV4-1 and TRBJ1-1, with D tentatively TRBD1 (6 bases). Germline CDR1 is MGHRA and CDR2 is YSYEKL. CDR3 length equals 14 residues. Trimming removed 5 bases from V and 2 bases from J, with 12 bases in between.

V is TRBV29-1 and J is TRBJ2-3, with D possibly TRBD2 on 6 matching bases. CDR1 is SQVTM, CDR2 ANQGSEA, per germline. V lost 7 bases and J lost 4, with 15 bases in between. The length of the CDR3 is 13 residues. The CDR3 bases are TGCAGCGGCCTCGGGAGCCCCCCAGATACGCAGTATTTT. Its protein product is CSGLGSPPDTQYF.

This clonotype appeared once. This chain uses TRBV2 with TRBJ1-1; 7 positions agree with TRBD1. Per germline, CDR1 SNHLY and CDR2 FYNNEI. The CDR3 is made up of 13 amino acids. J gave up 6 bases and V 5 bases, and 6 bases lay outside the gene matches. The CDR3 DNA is TGTGCCAGCAGTTCAGGGGGTCGGTCTGAAGCTTTCTTT. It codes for CASSSGGRSEAFF.